This T cell receptor (beta chain) is drawn from a study of blood T cell repertoires in COVID-19. CDR1 is LGHDT, CDR2 YNNKEL, per germline (reference sequence). The length of the CDR3 is 14 residues. The V and J ends lost 4 bases and 6 bases respectively, with 12 bases between them. TCRdb's copy holds only in-frame clones and misses some; the assay was immunoSEQ multiplex PCR. The sample consists of fewer than 350,000 clones, under 90% of them appearing once. This receptor was identified in a woman in her sixties or seventies with active or convalescent COVID-19. This sequence joins TRBV3-1 (or the pseudogene TRBV3-2) and TRBJ2-2; D perhaps matches TRBD2 (6 bases). Sequencing input: peripheral blood. The CDR3 DNA follows: TGTGCCAGCAGCCTTGGGGAGGTAGCCGGGGAGCTGTTTTTT. This encodes CASSLGEVAGELFF.